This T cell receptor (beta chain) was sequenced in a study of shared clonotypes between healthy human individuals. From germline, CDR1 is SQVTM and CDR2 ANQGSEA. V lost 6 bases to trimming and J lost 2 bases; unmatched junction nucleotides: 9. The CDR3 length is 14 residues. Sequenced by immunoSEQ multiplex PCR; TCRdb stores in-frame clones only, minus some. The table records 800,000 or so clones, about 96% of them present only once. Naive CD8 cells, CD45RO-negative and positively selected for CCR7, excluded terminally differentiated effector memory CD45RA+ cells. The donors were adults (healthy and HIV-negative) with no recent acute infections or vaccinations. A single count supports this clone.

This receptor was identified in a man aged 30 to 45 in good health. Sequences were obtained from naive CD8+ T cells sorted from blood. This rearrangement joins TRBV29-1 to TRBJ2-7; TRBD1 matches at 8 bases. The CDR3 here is CSVYGQGPTYEQYF. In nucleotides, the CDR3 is TGCAGCGTATATGGACAGGGTCCGACCTACGAGCAGTACTTC.